This T cell receptor (beta chain) originates from a study of T-cell memory formation after mild COVID-19. Study-wide context: There were largely donor-specific TCR clusters.

Findings and limits, study-wide: Clones that contracted from day 15 to 85 had balanced CD4/CD8; later expanders were CD4+ biased. Largely, contracting CD4+ clones fell within CM and EM, and contracting CD8+ clones within EMRA.

A 5'RACE reaction primed in the constant segment made cDNA libraries of TCR alpha and TCR beta, and these carried sample barcodes and UMIs. TCRdb fed the 5' RACE reads into MiXCR, producing one record per CDR3 protein. This table has about 430,000 distinct CDR3 sequences, 20% to 30% appearing once. In its sample, this clonotype was seen many times. The antigen remains unidentified. The CDR3 has 14 amino acids. Germline lookup yields CDR1 LNHDA and CDR2 SQIVND (reference sequence). The V and J ends lost 10 bases and 2 bases, in that order; junction bases with no gene match: 11. The rearrangement links TRBV19 to TRBJ2-7, with 7 bases that match TRBD1. This clonotype originated in an adult woman who had mild COVID-19 (a few samples of this study predate the infection). Cell type and time point are not known. The sequencing input was PBMCs or a T cell subset sorted from them (not recorded which). CDR3 residues: CATTPQGRTYEQYF. The CDR3 DNA reads as TGTGCCACCACACCACAGGGGCGGACCTACGAGCAGTACTTC.